This note documents a single T cell receptor beta chain sequence. This entry comes from a study of blood T cell repertoires in COVID-19. Clones were read by immunoSEQ multiplex PCR, and TCRdb kept only the in-frame ones, dropping some. The sample contains about 410,000 clones, 80% to 95% of which appear only once. This CDR3 has 14 residues. From germline, CDR1 is SNHLY and CDR2 FYNNEI. Between the trimmed V and J ends, which lost 6 bases and 1 base, there was a span of 12 bases. Sequenced sample: PBMCs or T cells enriched from blood (not recorded which). The chain joins TRBV2 to TRBJ1-1, with D possibly matching TRBD1 (5 bases). The sequence derives from a man between 18 and 35 years old who had recovered from COVID-19. Written as DNA, the CDR3 is TGTGCCAGCAGAGACAGTATCCCGAACACTGAAGCTTTCTTT. Protein product: CASRDSIPNTEAFF.